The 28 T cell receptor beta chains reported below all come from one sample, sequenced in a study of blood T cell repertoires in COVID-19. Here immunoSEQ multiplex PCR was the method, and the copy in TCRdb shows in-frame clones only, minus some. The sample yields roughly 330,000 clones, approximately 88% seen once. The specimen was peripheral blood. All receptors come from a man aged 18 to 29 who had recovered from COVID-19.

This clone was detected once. The CDR3 nucleotides read TGTGCCAGCAGCTTGGCCCTGAGGCCGGAGGAGACCCAGTACTTC. This encodes CASSLALRPEETQYF. V usage is TRBV5-6 and J usage is TRBJ2-5; no firm D call. CDR3 size: 15 residues. Germline assignment: CDR1 SGHDT and CDR2 YYEEEE. Deletions cut 0 bases from V and 5 bases from J, with 14 bases between.

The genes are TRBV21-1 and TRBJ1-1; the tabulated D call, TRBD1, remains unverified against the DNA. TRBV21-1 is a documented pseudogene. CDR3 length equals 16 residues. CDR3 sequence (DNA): TGTGCCAGCAGCAAAAAACGGGACAGGTCGAACACTGAAGCTTTCTTT. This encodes CASSKKRDRSNTEAFF.

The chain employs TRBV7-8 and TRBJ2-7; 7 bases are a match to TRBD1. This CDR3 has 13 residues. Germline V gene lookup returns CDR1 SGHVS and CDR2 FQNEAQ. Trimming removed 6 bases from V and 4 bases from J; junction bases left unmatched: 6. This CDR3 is CASSFDREYEQYF. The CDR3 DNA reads TGTGCCAGCAGTTTTGACAGGGAATACGAGCAGTACTTC.

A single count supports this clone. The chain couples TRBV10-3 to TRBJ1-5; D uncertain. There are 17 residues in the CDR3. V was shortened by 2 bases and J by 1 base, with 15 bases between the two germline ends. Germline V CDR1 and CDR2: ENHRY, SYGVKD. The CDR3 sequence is CAISETRRVESNQPQHF. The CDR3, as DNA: TGTGCCATCAGTGAGACGCGGAGGGTTGAGAGCAATCAGCCCCAGCATTTT.

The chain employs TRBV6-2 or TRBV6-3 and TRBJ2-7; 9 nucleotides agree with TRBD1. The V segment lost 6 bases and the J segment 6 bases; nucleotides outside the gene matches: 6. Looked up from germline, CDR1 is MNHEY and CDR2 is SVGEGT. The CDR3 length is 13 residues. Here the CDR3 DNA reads TGTGCCAGCAGCCCGGGACAGGGTGCCGAGCAGTACTTC. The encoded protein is CASSPGQGAEQYF.

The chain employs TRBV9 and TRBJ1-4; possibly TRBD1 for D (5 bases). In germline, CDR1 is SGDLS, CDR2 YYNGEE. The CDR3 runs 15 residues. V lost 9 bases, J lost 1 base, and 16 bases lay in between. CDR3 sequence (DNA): TGTGCCATCGACCTCCGGGGGATAACTAATGAAAAACTGTTTTTT. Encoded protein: CAIDLRGITNEKLFF. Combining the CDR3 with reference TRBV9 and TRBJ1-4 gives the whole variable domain DSGVTQTPKHLITATGQRVTLRCSPRSGDLSVYWYQQSLDQGLQFLIQYYNGEERAKGNILERFSAQQFPDLHSELNLSSLELGDSALYFCAIDLRGITNEKLFFGSGTQLSVL.

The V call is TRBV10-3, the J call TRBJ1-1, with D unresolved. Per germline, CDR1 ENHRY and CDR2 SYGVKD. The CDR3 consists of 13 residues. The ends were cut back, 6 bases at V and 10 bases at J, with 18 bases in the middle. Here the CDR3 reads CAIRGNATRGAFF. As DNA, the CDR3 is TGTGCCATCAGAGGAAACGCGACACGGGGAGCTTTCTTT.

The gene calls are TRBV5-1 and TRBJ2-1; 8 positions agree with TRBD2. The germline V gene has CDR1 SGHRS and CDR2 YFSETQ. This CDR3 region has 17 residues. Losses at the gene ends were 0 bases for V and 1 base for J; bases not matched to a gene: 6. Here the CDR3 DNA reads TGCGCCAGCAGCTTGGCCTCACTAGCGGCTTCCTACAATGAGCAGTTCTTC. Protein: CASSLASLAASYNEQFF.

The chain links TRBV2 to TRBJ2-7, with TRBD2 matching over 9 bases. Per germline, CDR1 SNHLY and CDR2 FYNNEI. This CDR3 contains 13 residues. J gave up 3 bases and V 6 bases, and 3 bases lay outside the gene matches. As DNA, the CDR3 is TGTGCCAGCAGGACTAGCGGATTCTACGAGCAGTACTTC. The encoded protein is CASRTSGFYEQYF.

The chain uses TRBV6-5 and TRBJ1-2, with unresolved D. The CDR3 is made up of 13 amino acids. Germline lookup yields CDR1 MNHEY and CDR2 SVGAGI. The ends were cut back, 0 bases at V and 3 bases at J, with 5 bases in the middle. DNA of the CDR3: TGTGCCAGCAGTTACTCCGGGTACTATGGCTACACCTTC. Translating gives CASSYSGYYGYTF.

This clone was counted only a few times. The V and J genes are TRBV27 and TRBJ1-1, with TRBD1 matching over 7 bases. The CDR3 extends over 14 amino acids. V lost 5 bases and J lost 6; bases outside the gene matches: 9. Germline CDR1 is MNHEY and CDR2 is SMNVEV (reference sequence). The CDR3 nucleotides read TGTGCCAGCAGTCGACTTGGGACAGAGGCTGAAGCTTTCTTT. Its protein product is CASSRLGTEAEAFF.

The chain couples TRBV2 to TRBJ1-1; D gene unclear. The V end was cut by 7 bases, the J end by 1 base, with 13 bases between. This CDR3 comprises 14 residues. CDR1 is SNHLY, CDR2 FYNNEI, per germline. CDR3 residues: CASNQARENTEAFF. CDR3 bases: TGTGCCAGCAATCAGGCACGGGAGAACACTGAAGCTTTCTTT.

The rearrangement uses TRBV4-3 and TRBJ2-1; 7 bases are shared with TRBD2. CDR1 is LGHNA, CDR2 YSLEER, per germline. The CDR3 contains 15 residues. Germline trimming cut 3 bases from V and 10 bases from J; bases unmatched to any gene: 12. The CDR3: CASSHTLSWEGEQFF. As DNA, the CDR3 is TGCGCCAGCAGCCATACCCTGAGTTGGGAGGGCGAGCAGTTCTTC.

CDR3 sequence: CAWSWAGNQPQHF. CDR3 coding DNA: TGTGCCTGGAGTTGGGCAGGGAATCAGCCCCAGCATTTT. The genes are TRBV30 and TRBJ1-5, with D tentatively TRBD1 (5 bases). The CDR3 is 13 amino acids. CDR1 GTSNPN and CDR2 SVGIG come from the germline V gene (reference sequence). Trimming took off 2 bases at V and 4 bases at J, with 9 bases between the two ends.

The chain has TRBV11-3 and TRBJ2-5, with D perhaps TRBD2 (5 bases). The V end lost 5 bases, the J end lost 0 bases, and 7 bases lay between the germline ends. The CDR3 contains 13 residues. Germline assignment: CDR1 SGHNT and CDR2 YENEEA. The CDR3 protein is CASSLGNQETQYF. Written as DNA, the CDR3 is TGTGCCAGCAGCCTCGGGAACCAAGAGACCCAGTACTTC.

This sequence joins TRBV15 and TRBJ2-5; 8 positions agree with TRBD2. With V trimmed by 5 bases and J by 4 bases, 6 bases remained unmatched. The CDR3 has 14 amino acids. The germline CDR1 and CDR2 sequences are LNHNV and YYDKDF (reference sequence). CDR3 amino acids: CATSATGGGETQYF. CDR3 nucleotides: TGTGCCACCAGCGCCACCGGGGGGGGAGAGACCCAGTACTTC.

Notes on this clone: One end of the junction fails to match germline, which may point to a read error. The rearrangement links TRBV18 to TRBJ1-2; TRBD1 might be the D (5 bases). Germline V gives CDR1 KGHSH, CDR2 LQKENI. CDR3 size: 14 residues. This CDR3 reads CASAIGPIRDSLSF. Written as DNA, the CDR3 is TGTGCCAGCGCCATAGGGCCTATCCGGGACTCCCTGTCCTTC.

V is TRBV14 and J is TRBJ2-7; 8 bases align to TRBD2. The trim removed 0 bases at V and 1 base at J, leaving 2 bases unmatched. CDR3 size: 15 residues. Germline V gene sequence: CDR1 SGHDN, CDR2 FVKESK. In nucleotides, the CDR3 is TGTGCCAGCAGCCAAGAGAGCGGGAGATCCTACGAGCAGTACTTC. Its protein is CASSQESGRSYEQYF.

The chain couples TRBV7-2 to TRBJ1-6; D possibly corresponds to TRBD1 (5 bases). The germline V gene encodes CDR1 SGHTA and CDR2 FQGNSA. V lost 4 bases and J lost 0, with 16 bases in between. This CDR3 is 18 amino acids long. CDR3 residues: CASSSGVGEGSYNSPLHF. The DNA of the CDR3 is TGTGCCAGCAGCTCTGGCGTGGGGGAGGGCTCCTATAATTCACCCCTCCACTTT. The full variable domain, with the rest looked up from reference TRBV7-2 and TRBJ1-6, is GAGVSQSPSNKVTEKGKDVELRCDPISGHTALYWYRQSLGQGLEFLIYFQGNSAPDKSGLPSDRFSAERTGGSVSTLTIQRTQQEDSAVYLCASSSGVGEGSYNSPLHFGNGTRLTVT.

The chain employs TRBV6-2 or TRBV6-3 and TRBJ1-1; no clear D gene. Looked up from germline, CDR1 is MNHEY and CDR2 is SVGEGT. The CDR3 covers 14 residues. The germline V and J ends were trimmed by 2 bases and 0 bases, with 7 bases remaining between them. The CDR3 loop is CASSYGGLNTEAFF. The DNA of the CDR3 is TGTGCCAGCAGTTACGGCGGGCTGAACACTGAAGCTTTCTTT.

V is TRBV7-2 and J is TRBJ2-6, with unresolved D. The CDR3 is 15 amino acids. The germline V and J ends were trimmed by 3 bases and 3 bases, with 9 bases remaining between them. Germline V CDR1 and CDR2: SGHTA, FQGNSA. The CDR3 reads CASSFQAFGANVLTF. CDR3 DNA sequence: TGTGCCAGCAGCTTTCAAGCGTTTGGGGCCAACGTCCTGACTTTC.

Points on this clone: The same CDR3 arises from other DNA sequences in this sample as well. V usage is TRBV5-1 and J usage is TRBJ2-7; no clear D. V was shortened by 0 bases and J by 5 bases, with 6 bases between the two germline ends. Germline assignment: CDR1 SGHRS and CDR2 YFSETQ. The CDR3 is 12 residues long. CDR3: CASSLGSDEQYF. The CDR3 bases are TGCGCCAGCAGCTTGGGATCGGACGAGCAGTACTTC.

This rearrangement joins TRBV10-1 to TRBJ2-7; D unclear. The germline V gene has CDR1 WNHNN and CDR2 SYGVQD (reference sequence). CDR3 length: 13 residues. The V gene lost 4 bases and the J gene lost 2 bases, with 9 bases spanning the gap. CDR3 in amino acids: CASSGRLTYEQYF. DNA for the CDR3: TGCGCCAGCAGTGGCAGGCTCACCTACGAGCAGTACTTC.

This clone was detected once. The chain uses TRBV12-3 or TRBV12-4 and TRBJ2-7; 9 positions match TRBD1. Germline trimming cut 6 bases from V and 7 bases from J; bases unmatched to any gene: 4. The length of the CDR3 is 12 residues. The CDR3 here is CASSRTGEEQYF. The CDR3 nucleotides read TGTGCCAGCAGCCGGACAGGGGAGGAGCAGTACTTC.

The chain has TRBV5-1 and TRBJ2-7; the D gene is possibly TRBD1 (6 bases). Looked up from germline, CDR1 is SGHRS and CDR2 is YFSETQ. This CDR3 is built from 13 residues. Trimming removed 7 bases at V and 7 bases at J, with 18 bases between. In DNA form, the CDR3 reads TGCGCCAGCGGAAGGGACATTTCGGGTGAGCAGTACTTC. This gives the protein CASGRDISGEQYF.

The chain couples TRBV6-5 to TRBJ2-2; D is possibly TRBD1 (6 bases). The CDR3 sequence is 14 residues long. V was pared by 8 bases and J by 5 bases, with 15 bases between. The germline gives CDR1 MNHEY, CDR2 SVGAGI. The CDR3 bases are TGTGCCAGCCTAAGGGGGTGGGGGACCGGGGAGCTGTTTTTT. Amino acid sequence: CASLRGWGTGELFF.

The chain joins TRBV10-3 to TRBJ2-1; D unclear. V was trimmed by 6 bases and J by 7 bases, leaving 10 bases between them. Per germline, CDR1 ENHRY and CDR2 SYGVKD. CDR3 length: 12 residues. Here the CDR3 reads CAISLHGNEQFF. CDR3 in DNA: TGTGCCATCAGCCTCCACGGGAATGAGCAGTTCTTC.

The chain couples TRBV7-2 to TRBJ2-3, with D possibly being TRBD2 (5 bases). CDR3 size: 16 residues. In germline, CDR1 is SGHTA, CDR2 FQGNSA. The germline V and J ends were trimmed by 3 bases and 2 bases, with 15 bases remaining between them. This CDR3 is CASSFSPAAHTDTQYF. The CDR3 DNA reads TGTGCCAGCAGCTTTTCCCCAGCGGCCCACACAGATACGCAGTATTTT.